This T cell receptor beta chain came from a study of T-cell reconstitution after alpha-beta-depleted transplantation in children. A TCRbeta library incorporating unique molecular identifiers was prepared. Via MiXCR, TCRdb re-called the PCR reads, giving one row per CDR3 protein. This table has 640,000 or so distinct CDR3 sequences, 16% appearing once. Germline CDR1 is SGDLS and CDR2 is YYNGEE. This CDR3 has 16 residues. Trimming took off 0 bases at V and 1 base at J, with 12 bases between the two ends. The chain uses TRBV9 and TRBJ2-3; D unresolved. The input for sequencing was PBMCs from the stem cell graft donor, taken from the stem cell graft. This receptor was obtained from a human donor who donated a stem cell graft to a child with acute myeloid leukemia. The CDR3, as DNA: TGTGCCAGCAGCGTAGGAGCAGCTCGGGGCACAGATACGCAGTATTTT. Translated, it gives CASSVGAARGTDTQYF.